Below, 17 T cell receptor beta chains from the same sample are listed, as sequenced in a study of T cells in localized non-small cell lung cancer. Libraries were prepared by immunoSEQ multiplex PCR; TCRdb keeps only in-frame clonotypes and omits some of them. The sample has nearly 35,000 clones, around 90% seen once. Sequenced here: peripheral blood mononuclear cells, sampled before any cancer treatment. Receptors originate from a female donor of 60 years or more with stage II lung adenocarcinoma.

The V call is TRBV5-6, the J call TRBJ2-7; unclear D gene. From germline, CDR1 is SGHDT and CDR2 YYEEEE. The CDR3 has 12 residues. Trimming pared 4 bases from V and 2 bases from J, leaving 7 bases between. For the CDR3, the DNA is TGTGCCAGCAGCCCTGGAACCTACGAGCAGTACTTC. It yields the protein CASSPGTYEQYF.

V is TRBV7-6 and J is TRBJ1-4; 8 bases align to TRBD1. With V trimmed by 4 bases and J by 6 bases, 7 bases remained unmatched. The CDR3 consists of 15 residues. Germline V gene lookup returns CDR1 SGHVS and CDR2 FNYEAQ. The CDR3 sequence is CASSSRTGLDEKLFF. The CDR3 region has the DNA TGTGCCAGCAGCTCACGGACAGGGTTGGATGAAAAACTGTTTTTT.

CDR3 residues: CASSVAWTGDSGANVLTF. The CDR3, as DNA: TGTGCCAGCAGCGTAGCCTGGACAGGGGACTCTGGGGCCAACGTCCTGACTTTC. The genes are TRBV9 and TRBJ2-6; 9 nucleotides align to TRBD1. Germline CDR1 SGDLS, CDR2 YYNGEE. CDR3 length equals 18 residues. V dropped 0 bases and J dropped 0; count of bases not matched to a gene: 4.

The rearrangement uses TRBV28 and TRBJ2-7; the D gene is possibly TRBD1 (6 bases). The length of the CDR3 is 14 residues. Between the trimmed V and J ends, which lost 1 base and 2 bases, there was a span of 9 bases. Germline assignment: CDR1 MDHEN and CDR2 SYDVKM. The CDR3 coding sequence is TGTGCCAGCAGTTTATTGACAGGAACCTACGAGCAGTACTTC. Amino acid sequence: CASSLLTGTYEQYF. Full variable domain (missing parts from reference TRBV28 and TRBJ2-7): DVKVTQSSRYLVKRTGEKVFLECVQDMDHENMFWYRQDPGLGLRLIYFSYDVKMKEKGDIPEGYSVSREKKERFSLILESASTNQTSMYLCASSLLTGTYEQYFGPGTRLTVT.

This chain connects TRBV6-5 to TRBJ2-7; D is tentatively TRBD1 or TRBD2 (5 bases each). The germline V gene encodes CDR1 MNHEY and CDR2 SVGAGI. This CDR3 region has 14 residues. V was trimmed by 6 bases and J by 0 bases, leaving 12 bases between them. CDR3 sequence: CASSMGDSSYEQYF. The CDR3 nucleotides are TGTGCCAGCAGCATGGGGGATAGCTCCTACGAGCAGTACTTC.

CDR3 sequence reads: CASSLGLGTALTNTGELFF. The CDR3 bases are TGTGCCAGCAGCTTAGGGTTAGGGACAGCGCTAACGAACACCGGGGAGCTGTTTTTT. The genes are TRBV7-6 and TRBJ2-2, with 7 bases identical to TRBD1. The V gene's germline CDR1 is SGHVS and CDR2 FNYEAQ. The V segment lost 1 base and the J segment 0 bases; nucleotides outside the gene matches: 11. The CDR3 consists of 19 residues.

Written as DNA, the CDR3 is TGTGCCAGCAGCTTAGAGGTGTCTGAAGCTTTCTTT. Protein sequence: CASSLEVSEAFF. J is TRBJ1-1 and V is TRBV7-9; D unclear. CDR3 length equals 12 residues. Trimming cost V 1 base and J 6 bases, with 6 bases left between them. Germline V gene data show CDR1 as SEHNR and CDR2 as FQNEAQ (reference sequence).

V is TRBV7-9 and J is TRBJ2-3; D is undetermined. This CDR3 comprises 15 residues. CDR1 and CDR2 from the germline V gene are SEHNR and FQNEAQ (reference sequence). V dropped 5 bases and J dropped 2 bases, with 14 bases sitting between them. CDR3 protein: CASSTPGLTTDTQYF. The CDR3 bases are TGTGCCAGCAGCACACCGGGTCTAACCACAGATACGCAGTATTTT.

CDR3 protein: CASSLVGGTNTEAFF. CDR3 nucleotide sequence: TGTGCCAGCAGCTTGGTTGGGGGCACGAACACTGAAGCTTTCTTT. The rearrangement joins TRBV5-5 to TRBJ1-1, with D possibly being TRBD1 (6 bases). The V end lost 0 bases, the J end lost 1 base, and 10 bases lay between the germline ends. CDR1 is SGHKS and CDR2 is YYEKEE in the germline V gene (reference sequence). The CDR3 length is 15 residues.

The rearrangement uses TRBV4-2 and TRBJ2-7; unclear D gene. Trimming took off 0 bases at V and 2 bases at J, with 8 bases between the two ends. The CDR3 loop spans 14 amino acids. Per germline, CDR1 LGHNA and CDR2 YNFKEQ. CDR3 nucleotide sequence: TGTGCCAGCAGCCAAGATTGGACCACCTACGAGCAGTACTTC. Its translation: CASSQDWTTYEQYF.

This clone is a singleton in its sample. The rearrangement uses TRBV5-1 and TRBJ1-1; the match to TRBD1 covers 8 bases. V was clipped by 3 bases and J by 2 bases; unmatched bases: 9. Germline CDR1 is SGHRS and CDR2 is YFSETQ. This CDR3 comprises 16 residues. CDR3 amino acids: CASSSSLTGENTEAFF. DNA of the CDR3: TGCGCCAGCAGCTCTTCTTTGACAGGGGAAAACACTGAAGCTTTCTTT.

The J gene is TRBJ2-3, the V gene TRBV5-1; 7 bases fit TRBD1. The V gene end was trimmed by 6 bases and the J gene end by 2 bases; junction bases not matched to a gene: 6. Germline CDR1 and CDR2: SGHRS and YFSETQ. The CDR3 runs 14 residues. The CDR3 DNA reads as TGCGCCAGCACTGACAGGGCAATCACAGATACGCAGTATTTT. It yields the protein CASTDRAITDTQYF.

V gene TRBV4-3 combines with J gene TRBJ1-1; 7 positions agree with TRBD1. The CDR3 contains 13 residues. The V and J ends lost 3 bases and 7 bases, in that order; junction bases with no gene match: 5. CDR1 and CDR2 from the germline V gene are LGHNA and YSLEER. The CDR3 sequence is CASSHGTESEAFF. As DNA, the CDR3 is TGCGCCAGCAGCCACGGGACAGAGAGTGAAGCTTTCTTT.

The gene calls are TRBV27 and TRBJ2-7, with D possibly called TRBD1 or TRBD2 (6 bases each). The V end was cut by 8 bases, the J end by 5 bases, with 22 bases between. This CDR3 is 15 amino acids long. Germline assignment: CDR1 MNHEY and CDR2 SMNVEV (reference sequence). The CDR3 sequence: CASRALGGSNNEQYF. The CDR3 nucleotides read TGTGCCAGCCGTGCGTTGGGGGGCTCTAACAACGAGCAGTACTTC.

The V gene is TRBV11-2, the J gene TRBJ1-5, with 7 bases matching TRBD1. The V segment lost 2 bases and the J segment 4 bases; nucleotides outside the gene matches: 5. Germline V gene data show CDR1 as SGHAT and CDR2 as FQNNGV. The CDR3 covers 15 residues. CDR3 residues: CASSLSGTVNQPQHF. The CDR3 coding sequence is TGTGCCAGCAGCTTATCTGGGACAGTTAATCAGCCCCAGCATTTT.

The chain combines TRBV28 with TRBJ2-7; 8 bases fit TRBD2. Germline loops: CDR1 MDHEN, CDR2 SYDVKM. J lost 1 base, V lost 11 bases, and 10 bases had no gene match. The CDR3 spans 14 residues. CDR3 sequence (DNA): TGTGCCGGCGCTCCAAGCGGGAGTTCCTACGAGCAGTACTTC. Residues: CAGAPSGSSYEQYF.

For the CDR3, the DNA is TGTGCCAGCAGTGAAAGGCCCAGCGGGGGAGGTAATGAGCAGTTCTTC. It translates to CASSERPSGGGNEQFF. V gene TRBV2 combines with J gene TRBJ2-1, with 8 bases matching TRBD2. Germline loops: CDR1 SNHLY, CDR2 FYNNEI. V gave up 2 bases and J gave up 7 bases; unmatched junction bases: 10. This CDR3 is built from 16 residues.